The source of this T cell receptor (beta chain) is a study of blood T cell repertoires in COVID-19. As for the study in general: The United States, Italy and Spain were the sources of the acute and convalescent COVID-19 samples.

Per the original data handling: Cell counts per sample came from amplifying reference gene primers. The protocol was immunoSEQ multiplex PCR, while the TCRdb copy is restricted to in-frame clones and leaves out a portion. The V and J calls and clone size come from that table; D and trimming were worked out from the DNA. The data show more than 200,000 clones, approximately 86% seen once. This clone was seen just once. What was sequenced was peripheral blood. The source of this sequence is a man aged 30 to 39 with active or convalescent COVID-19.

The CDR3 DNA sequence: TGTGCCACCAGCGAAGGGAGTGGCTATGGCTACACCTTC. Translating gives CATSEGSGYGYTF. The chain recombines TRBV24-1 with TRBJ1-2; no clear D. Germline CDR1 is KGHDR and CDR2 is SFDVKD. The CDR3 length is 13 residues. V was cut by 7 bases and J by 4 bases, with 12 bases left in between.